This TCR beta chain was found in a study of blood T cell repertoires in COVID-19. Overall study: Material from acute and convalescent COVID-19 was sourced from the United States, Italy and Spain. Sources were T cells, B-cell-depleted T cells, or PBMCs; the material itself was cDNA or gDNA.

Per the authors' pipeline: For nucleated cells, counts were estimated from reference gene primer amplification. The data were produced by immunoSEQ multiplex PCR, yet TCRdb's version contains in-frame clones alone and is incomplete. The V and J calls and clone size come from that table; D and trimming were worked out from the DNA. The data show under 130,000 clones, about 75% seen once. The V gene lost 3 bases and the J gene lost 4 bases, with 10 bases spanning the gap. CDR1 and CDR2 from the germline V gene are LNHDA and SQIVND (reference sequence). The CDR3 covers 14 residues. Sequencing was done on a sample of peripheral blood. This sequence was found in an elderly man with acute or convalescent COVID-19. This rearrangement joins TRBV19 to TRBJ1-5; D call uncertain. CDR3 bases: TGTGCCAGTAGTATCACCCCAGGAAATCAGCCCCAGCATTTT. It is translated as CASSITPGNQPQHF.